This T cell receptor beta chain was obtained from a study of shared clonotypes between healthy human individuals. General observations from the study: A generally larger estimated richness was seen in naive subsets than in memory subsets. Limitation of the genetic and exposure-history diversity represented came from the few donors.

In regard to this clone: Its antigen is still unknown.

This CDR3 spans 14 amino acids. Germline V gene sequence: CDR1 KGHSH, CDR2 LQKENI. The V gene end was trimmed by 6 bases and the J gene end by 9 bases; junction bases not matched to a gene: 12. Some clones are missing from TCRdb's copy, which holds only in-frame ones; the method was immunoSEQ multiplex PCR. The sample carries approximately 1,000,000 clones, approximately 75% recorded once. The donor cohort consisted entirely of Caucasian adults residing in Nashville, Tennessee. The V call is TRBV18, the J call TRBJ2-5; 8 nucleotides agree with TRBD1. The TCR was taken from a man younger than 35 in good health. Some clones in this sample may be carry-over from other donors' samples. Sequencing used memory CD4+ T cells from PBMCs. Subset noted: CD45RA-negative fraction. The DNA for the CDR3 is TGTGCCAGCTCGGATGGGACAGGTCCGTATCCCCAGTACTTC. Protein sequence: CASSDGTGPYPQYF.